This T cell receptor (beta chain) was found in a study of blood T cell repertoires in COVID-19. Turning to the study itself: Samples came from the United States, Italy and Spain, spanning acute and convalescent COVID-19. From T cells, B-cell-depleted T cells, or PBMCs came the material, which was cDNA or gDNA.

Some clones are missing from TCRdb's copy, which holds only in-frame ones; the method was immunoSEQ multiplex PCR. The profile shows around 70,000 clones, roughly 85% of them singletons. The CDR3 runs 16 residues. The V segment lost 6 bases and the J segment 5 bases; nucleotides outside the gene matches: 15. Germline V lookup: CDR1 SGHAT, CDR2 FQNNGV. The receptor was isolated from a man aged 25 to 40 with acute or convalescent COVID-19. Sequenced material: peripheral blood. The chain carries TRBV11-2 and TRBJ1-1; 7 positions agree with TRBD1. The CDR3 region is CASSPRKTGRDTEAFF. The CDR3 coding sequence is TGTGCCAGCAGTCCGCGAAAGACAGGGCGGGATACTGAAGCTTTCTTT.